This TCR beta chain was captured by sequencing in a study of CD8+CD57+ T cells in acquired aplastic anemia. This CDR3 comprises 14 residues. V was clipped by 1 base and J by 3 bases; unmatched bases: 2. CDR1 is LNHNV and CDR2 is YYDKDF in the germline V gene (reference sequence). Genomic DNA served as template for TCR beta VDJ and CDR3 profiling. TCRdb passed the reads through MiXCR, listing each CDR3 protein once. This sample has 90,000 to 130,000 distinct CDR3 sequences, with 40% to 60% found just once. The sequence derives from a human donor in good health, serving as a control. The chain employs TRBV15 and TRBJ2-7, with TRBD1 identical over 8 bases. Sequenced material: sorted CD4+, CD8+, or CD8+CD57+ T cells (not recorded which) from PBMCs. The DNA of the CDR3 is TGTGCCACCAGCAGAGGACAGGGGTTCTACGAGCAGTACTTC. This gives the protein CATSRGQGFYEQYF.